This is a list of T cell receptor beta chains from one sample in a study of blood T cell repertoires in COVID-19. The repertoire was sequenced with immunoSEQ multiplex PCR; TCRdb's copy has only in-frame clones and lacks some. Here the sample spans roughly 170,000 clones, 88% being singletons. The sample taken for sequencing was peripheral blood. These receptors all come from a man aged 60-69 years with acute or convalescent COVID-19. The CDR3 runs from the conserved cysteine through the conserved F or W. A D gene is named only where the DNA matches it firmly. Clone size is stated in some rows and not others, as once, few, many or a class when expanded.

d_call	v_call	j_call	clone_size	cdr3_nt	cdr3_aa
-	TRBV14	TRBJ2-5	-	TGTGCCAGCAGCCCCTATGAGGCCCCGGAGACCCAGTACTTC	CASSPYEAPETQYF
TRBD1	TRBV4-2	TRBJ2-1	-	TGTGCCAGCAGCCGGACAGGGGCCCTCTCCTACAATGAGCAGTTCTTC	CASSRTGALSYNEQFF
-	TRBV18	TRBJ1-1	-	TGTGCCAGCTCACCACGGAACAGCGCGAGGGACACTGAAGCTTTCTTT	CASSPRNSARDTEAFF
TRBD1	TRBV28	TRBJ1-3	few	TGTGCCAGCAGTCCGGACAGGGAAGGAAACACCATATATTTT	CASSPDREGNTIYF
TRBD1	TRBV7-2	TRBJ1-3	-	TGTGCCAGCAGCCTAGGACAGGGGGACCCCTCTGGAAACACCATATATTTT	CASSLGQGDPSGNTIYF
TRBD1	TRBV2	TRBJ1-5	-	TGTGCCAGCAGTTCGACAGGGGGAGGGCAGCCCCAGCATTTT	CASSSTGGGQPQHF
-	TRBV10-3	TRBJ1-1	-	TGTGCCGGTGACTCGGGGGGCTATGGTGAAGCTTTCTTT	CAGDSGGYGEAFF
TRBD1	TRBV12-5	TRBJ1-4	-	TGTGCTAGTGGTTTGGTGACAGGGAGGATAGCAACTAATGAAAAACTGTTTTTT	CASGLVTGRIATNEKLFF
-	TRBV7-3	TRBJ1-1	-	TGTGCCAGCAGCCTCACCGACATCACTGAAGCTTTCTTT	CASSLTDITEAFF
-	TRBV9	TRBJ2-5	-	TGTGCCAGCAGCGTAGGAGGTCAAGAGACCCAGTACTTC	CASSVGGQETQYF
-	TRBV4-2	TRBJ1-2	-	TGTGCCAGCAGCCAAGATCGGTTAGGGGGGGGTAACTATGGCTACACCTTC	CASSQDRLGGGNYGYTF
-	TRBV3-1/TRBV3-2	TRBJ1-5	once	TGTGCCAGCAGCCATCAAGCAGGGAGCAATCAGCCCCAGCATTTT	CASSHQAGSNQPQHF
-	TRBV19	TRBJ2-1	-	TGTGCCAGTAGTATGCGGGGATCCTACAATGAGCAGTTCTTC	CASSMRGSYNEQFF
TRBD1	TRBV7-2	TRBJ2-1	-	TGTGCCAGCAGTTTTGACAGGGGCTCCTACAATGAGCAGTTCTTC	CASSFDRGSYNEQFF
TRBD1	TRBV6-6	TRBJ1-4	few	TGTGCCAGCAGAGAGCCAGGGGGGGAAAAACTGTTTTTT	CASREPGGEKLFF
TRBD1	TRBV5-6	TRBJ1-1	-	TGTGCCAGCAGCTTAGAGACAGGGTTCACTGAAGCTTTCTTT	CASSLETGFTEAFF
-	TRBV10-2	TRBJ1-6	-	TGCGCCAGCAGTGAGTCGTCAGTCAATTCACCCCTCCACTTT	CASSESSVNSPLHF
-	TRBV4-2	TRBJ2-7	-	TGTGCCAGCAGCCAGAGGACAGTTCCCTACGAGCAGTACTTC	CASSQRTVPYEQYF
TRBD1	TRBV25-1	TRBJ2-1	-	TGTGCCAGCATGACAGGGGGCCTCTACAATGAGCAGTTCTTC	CASMTGGLYNEQFF
TRBD1	TRBV27	TRBJ2-7	-	TGTGCCAGCACCCGGACAGGGACCTACGAGCAGTACTTC	CASTRTGTYEQYF
TRBD1	TRBV7-2	TRBJ2-5	-	TGTGCCAGCAGTTCGAGGGGGCCCCGACTTGGGGAGACCCAGTACTTC	CASSSRGPRLGETQYF
-	TRBV2	TRBJ1-5	-	TGTGCCAGCAGTTATGAGTCCGTGACCCAGCATTTT	CASSYESVTQHF
TRBD1	TRBV7-8	TRBJ1-1	-	TGTGCCAGCAGCAACCAGGGGGCGGGCACTGAAGCTTTCTTT	CASSNQGAGTEAFF
TRBD1	TRBV3-1/TRBV3-2	TRBJ1-2	-	TGTGCCAGCAGCCGGGGACAGGGTGTCGGGGGCTACACCTTC	CASSRGQGVGGYTF
-	TRBV9	TRBJ2-5	-	TGTGCCAGCAGCGTCCGAGGGGGAGAGACCCAGTACTTC	CASSVRGGETQYF
TRBD2	TRBV19	TRBJ2-3	-	TGTGCCAGTATCCGGACTAGCGGGAGAACAGATACGCAGTATTTT	CASIRTSGRTDTQYF
-	TRBV9	TRBJ1-3	-	TGTGCCAGCGGTCCACAGAGTTCTCTCAGCTCTGGAAACACCATATATTTT	CASGPQSSLSSGNTIYF
TRBD1	TRBV13	TRBJ2-2	-	TGTGCCAGCAGCCCCCCGGACAGGGGGCGCGGGACTGGGGAGCTGTTTTTT	CASSPPDRGRGTGELFF
TRBD2	TRBV6-6	TRBJ2-3	-	TGTGCCAGCAGTCCGGGGATCCCTAGCGGGGGGGTTTATACGCAGTATTTT	CASSPGIPSGGVYTQYF
-	TRBV29-1	TRBJ1-2	-	TGCAGCGTTTGGGGGGAAAACTATGGCTACACCTTC	CSVWGENYGYTF
TRBD2	TRBV9	TRBJ2-3	-	TGTGCCAGCAGTCCCGACGGGGCGGGAGGATCAGATACGCAGTATTTT	CASSPDGAGGSDTQYF
-	TRBV30	TRBJ1-4	-	TGTGCCTGGAGTCCATCGACAGGTTTTAATGAAAAACTGTTTTTT	CAWSPSTGFNEKLFF
TRBD1	TRBV19	TRBJ2-2	-	TGTGCCAGTAGCATCCGGGGACAGGGGACCGGGGAGCTGTTTTTT	CASSIRGQGTGELFF
TRBD2	TRBV20-1	TRBJ2-1	-	TGCAGCAGCGGGAGAGGAGATGAGCAGTTCTTC	CSSGRGDEQFF
-	TRBV9	TRBJ2-2	-	TGTGCCAGCAGCGCCCCCCTAGGGACATATGCGAACACCGGGGAGCTGTTTTTT	CASSAPLGTYANTGELFF
-	TRBV7-2	TRBJ2-1	-	TGTGCCAGCAGCGCCCTATGGGTCGGCAGGGCCAACAATGAGCAGTTCTTC	CASSALWVGRANNEQFF
TRBD2	TRBV5-1	TRBJ2-1	-	TGCGCCAGCAGCTGGGGGGCGGGAGGGCCGGCCAATGAGCAGTTCTTC	CASSWGAGGPANEQFF
-	TRBV12-3/TRBV12-4	TRBJ1-1	-	TGTGCCAGCAGTTTTTCCCGGGGGACTGAAGCTTTCTTT	CASSFSRGTEAFF
TRBD2	TRBV4-1	TRBJ2-2	-	TGCGCCAGCAGCCAAGATCCGGGAGGGACCGGGGAGCTGTTTTTT	CASSQDPGGTGELFF
-	TRBV11-3	TRBJ1-1	-	TGTGCCAGCAGCTTAGCTAGGAACACTGAAGCTTTCTTT	CASSLARNTEAFF
TRBD2	TRBV30	TRBJ2-5	-	TGTGCCTGGAGTGTATCGGGTCTAGCGGCGCAGGAGACCCAGTACTTC	CAWSVSGLAAQETQYF
-	TRBV2	TRBJ1-4	-	TGTGCCAGCAGTGAAGAGGGGTTTGCAGGAAATGAAAAACTGTTTTTT	CASSEEGFAGNEKLFF
TRBD1	TRBV27	TRBJ1-2	once	TGTGCCAGCAGTTTGACAGGGAACTATGGCTACACCTTC	CASSLTGNYGYTF
TRBD1	TRBV6-5	TRBJ1-2	-	TGTGCCAGCAGTAACGGACAGGGTCATGGCTACACCTTC	CASSNGQGHGYTF
TRBD2	TRBV5-1	TRBJ2-2	-	TGCGCCAGCAGCTCAGGACTAGCGGGCGGGGAGCTGTTTTTT	CASSSGLAGGELFF